Below, one T cell receptor (beta chain) is given with its context. This sample was included in a study of graft-versus-host responses after intestinal transplantation. Study information: Grafts that recipients had were multivisceral, liver-intestinal, or isolated intestinal transplants.

Repertoires were generated with immunoSEQ multiplex PCR, while TCRdb's copy carries only in-frame clones and drops some. The sample includes around 20,000 clones, 75% to 90% of them seen just once. The CDR3 totals 13 residues. Germline CDR1 and CDR2: LGHNA and YSLEER. V lost 1 base and J lost 5, with 6 bases in between. The clonotype originates from a human patient who received an intestinal transplant, so some T cells may come from the graft donor. V gene TRBV4-3 combines with J gene TRBJ1-5; D is ambiguous. Sequenced here: PBMCs, sampled roughly 64 days after intestinal transplantation. CDR3 amino acids: CASSQALHQPQHF. The CDR3 coding sequence is TGCGCCAGCAGCCAAGCTTTACATCAGCCCCAGCATTTT.